This T cell receptor (beta chain) emerged from a study of T cell responses to AZD1222 COVID-19 vaccine. Study-level findings and limits: The study found vaccine-associated CD4 TCRs spanning spike, dominant at 160-218 and 743-854. Clonal diversity was possibly underestimated, and the donors were mostly white British, with more females. Without day 14 samples, only post-peak T cell repertoires were studied.

Per the germline V gene, CDR1 is LNHDA and CDR2 is SQIVND (reference sequence). This CDR3 is built from 17 residues. The V and J ends lost 3 bases and 0 bases respectively, with 15 bases between them. Turning to this clone: Its antigen is not known.

The method was immunoSEQ multiplex PCR; TCRdb's version includes in-frame clones alone and lacks a portion of them. The sample lists about 120,000 clones, 80% to 90% occurring once. The sequence was obtained from an adult in good health. The rearrangement joins TRBV19 to TRBJ1-3, with TRBD1 as a possible D gene (6 bases). Specimen: peripheral blood, collected on day 0 of AZD1222 vaccination. The CDR3 bases are TGTGCCAGTAGTATTGGGGGGCGGAGATCCTCTGGAAACACCATATATTTT. Its protein product is CASSIGGRRSSGNTIYF.